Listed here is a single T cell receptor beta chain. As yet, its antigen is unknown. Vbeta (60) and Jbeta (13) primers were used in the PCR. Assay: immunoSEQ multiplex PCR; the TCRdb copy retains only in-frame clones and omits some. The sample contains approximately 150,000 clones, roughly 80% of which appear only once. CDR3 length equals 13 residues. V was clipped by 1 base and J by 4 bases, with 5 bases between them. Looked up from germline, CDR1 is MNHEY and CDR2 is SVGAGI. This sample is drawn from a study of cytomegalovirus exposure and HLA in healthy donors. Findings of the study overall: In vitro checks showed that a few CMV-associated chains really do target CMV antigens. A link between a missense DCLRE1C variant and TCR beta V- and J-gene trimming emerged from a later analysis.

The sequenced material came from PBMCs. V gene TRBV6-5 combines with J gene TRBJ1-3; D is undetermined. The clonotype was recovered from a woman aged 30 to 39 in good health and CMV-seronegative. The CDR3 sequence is CASSYFRGNTIYF. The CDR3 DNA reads TGTGCCAGCAGTTACTTTCGGGGAAACACCATATATTTT.